The 25 T cell receptor beta chains presented below share a single source sample, sequenced in a study of shared clonotypes between healthy human individuals. Profiling relied on immunoSEQ multiplex PCR, and the TCRdb table lists in-frame clones only, not all of them. The sample has about 2.4 million clones; approximately 92% are singletons. Sequences were obtained from naive CD4+ T cells sorted from blood. Subset defined: CD45RA+ positively selected. These receptors came from a man in his late teens or twenties in good health.

The V call is TRBV10-3, the J call TRBJ2-3; 9 positions agree with TRBD2. Trimming cost V 5 bases and J 5 bases; bases outside gene matches: 11. Germline lookup yields CDR1 ENHRY and CDR2 SYGVKD. The CDR3 runs 16 residues. The CDR3 DNA follows: TGTGCCATCAGTCCAGGAGGGCGGGGGGGCCTAGATACGCAGTATTTT. Protein product: CAISPGGRGGLDTQYF.

The chain couples TRBV28 to TRBJ2-3; D is possibly TRBD1 or TRBD2 (5 bases each). V was shortened by 6 bases and J by 3 bases, with 13 bases between the two germline ends. The germline CDR1 and CDR2 sequences are MDHEN and SYDVKM. CDR3 length: 14 amino acids. The CDR3 loop is CASSRVGVTDTQYF. As DNA, the CDR3 is TGTGCCAGCAGCCGCGTGGGGGTGACAGATACGCAGTATTTT.

The CDR3: CASRLLAGGPYEQYF. The CDR3 DNA reads as TGTGCCAGCAGGTTACTAGCGGGAGGGCCCTACGAGCAGTACTTC. J is TRBJ2-7 and V is TRBV5-6; 13 bases map to TRBD2. The germline CDR1 and CDR2 sequences are SGHDT and YYEEEE. The CDR3 is made up of 15 amino acids. The J segment lost 2 bases and the V segment lost 5 bases, leaving 4 bases of the junction unmatched.

This chain uses TRBV6-1 with TRBJ2-7; D perhaps matches TRBD1 (6 bases). The CDR3 sequence is 13 residues long. Germline CDR1 reads MNHNS; CDR2 reads SASEGT. V shed 7 bases and J shed 0 bases, with 10 bases lying between them. CDR3 residues: CASIHRVSYEQYF. In nucleotides, the CDR3 is TGTGCCAGCATTCACAGGGTCTCCTACGAGCAGTACTTC.

The chain employs TRBV10-1 and TRBJ2-3; maybe TRBD1 (6 bases). The CDR3 spans 15 residues. Germline values: CDR1 WNHNN, CDR2 SYGVQD (reference sequence). V lost 2 bases, J lost 0 bases, and 9 bases lay in between. CDR3 sequence reads: CASSEGQLSTDTQYF. CDR3 sequence (DNA): TGCGCCAGCAGTGAGGGACAGCTTAGCACAGATACGCAGTATTTT.

Regarding this clone: This CDR3 is also generated by other DNA sequences in the sample. This chain joins TRBV28 and TRBJ2-2; D unclear. This CDR3 has 12 amino acids. Germline V gene data show CDR1 as MDHEN and CDR2 as SYDVKM. The V and J ends lost 2 bases and 5 bases respectively, with 3 bases between them. CDR3 protein: CASSLNTGELFF. DNA of the CDR3: TGTGCCAGCAGTTTAAATACCGGGGAGCTGTTTTTT.

In its sample, this clone was seen once. The chain is built from TRBV11-3 and TRBJ2-1; TRBD1 might be the D (6 bases). The germline V gene has CDR1 SGHNT and CDR2 YENEEA. With 2 bases removed from V and 7 bases from J, the gap between germline ends came to 12 bases. The CDR3 is made up of 14 amino acids. CDR3: CASSLTGPWNEQFF. The CDR3 DNA follows: TGTGCCAGCAGCTTAACAGGGCCGTGGAATGAGCAGTTCTTC.

V and J are TRBV7-8 and TRBJ2-1; 7 bases match TRBD1. The CDR3 is 16 residues long. The V gene end was trimmed by 1 base and the J gene end by 0 bases; junction bases not matched to a gene: 3. Germline-derived CDR1 and CDR2 are SGHVS and FQNEAQ. CDR3: CASSLGRDSSYNEQFF. The DNA for the CDR3 is TGTGCCAGCAGCTTAGGCCGGGACAGCTCCTACAATGAGCAGTTCTTC.

V and J are TRBV5-1 and TRBJ2-3; perhaps TRBD2 as D (6 bases). Trimming removed 4 bases from V and 6 bases from J, with 9 bases in between. CDR3 length: 12 residues. CDR1 is SGHRS and CDR2 is YFSETQ in the germline V gene. CDR3 in amino acids: CASSRDWDTQYF. CDR3 nucleotides: TGCGCCAGCAGCCGGGACTGGGATACGCAGTATTTT.

The chain links TRBV30 to TRBJ1-1; tentatively, D is TRBD1 (6 bases). V gave up 7 bases and J gave up 4 bases, with 16 bases separating them. The CDR3 totals 13 residues. The germline V gene has CDR1 GTSNPN and CDR2 SVGIG (reference sequence). As DNA, the CDR3 is TGTGCCTTGGGACAATCGGGCCGCACTGAAGCTTTCTTT. Its translation is CALGQSGRTEAFF.

The chain recombines TRBV13 with TRBJ2-3; 13 positions agree with TRBD2. The CDR3 spans 17 residues. Germline V gene data show CDR1 as PRHDT and CDR2 as FYEKMQ (reference sequence). Trimming at V came to 6 bases and at J to 0 bases, leaving 6 bases not matched to a gene. CDR3 DNA: TGTGCCAGCAGTGCGGGACTAGCGGGGCCTAGCACAGATACGCAGTATTTT. As protein: CASSAGLAGPSTDTQYF.

The J gene is TRBJ1-5, the V gene TRBV10-3; tentative D call: TRBD1 (5 bases). V was clipped by 11 bases and J by 4 bases, with 15 bases between them. Per germline, CDR1 ENHRY and CDR2 SYGVKD. This CDR3 is 13 amino acids long. Here the CDR3 DNA reads TGTGCCGCTGCCGGGACGGAAAATCAGCCCCAGCATTTT. The encoded protein is CAAAGTENQPQHF.

The rearrangement links TRBV5-1 to TRBJ2-7; D possibly uses TRBD1 or TRBD2 (5 bases each). V gave up 2 bases and J gave up 0 bases, with 12 bases separating them. Germline V gene lookup returns CDR1 SGHRS and CDR2 YFSETQ. The CDR3 totals 15 residues. The CDR3 bases are TGCGCCAGCAGCTTAACCGGGACGGCCTCCTACGAGCAGTACTTC. Its protein is CASSLTGTASYEQYF.

The chain is built from TRBV6-1 and TRBJ1-5; unclear D gene. The CDR3 consists of 13 residues. V lost 3 bases and J lost 4, with 7 bases in between. Germline V gene data show CDR1 as MNHNS and CDR2 as SASEGT. Here the CDR3 DNA reads TGTGCCAGCAGTGAGAGTCCGAATCAGCCCCAGCATTTT. This codes for CASSESPNQPQHF.

V is TRBV7-9 and J is TRBJ1-1; tentatively, D is TRBD1 (6 bases). Germline values: CDR1 SEHNR, CDR2 FQNEAQ (reference sequence). This CDR3 is 14 amino acids long. Trimming stripped 5 bases from V and 7 bases from J, with 17 bases between. The CDR3 coding sequence is TGTGCCAGCAGCGGAACCAGGGGCTCGGGTGAAGCTTTCTTT. Protein product: CASSGTRGSGEAFF. Combining the CDR3 with reference TRBV7-9 and TRBJ1-1 gives the whole variable domain DTGVSQNPRHKITKRGQNVTFRCDPISEHNRLYWYRQTLGQGPEFLTYFQNEAQLEKSRLLSDRFSAERPKGSFSTLEIQRTEQGDSAMYLCASSGTRGSGEAFFGQGTRLTVV.

V gene TRBV5-1 combines with J gene TRBJ2-7; the D is unclear. The V end lost 0 bases, the J end lost 7 bases, and 8 bases lay between the germline ends. Germline-derived CDR1 and CDR2 are SGHRS and YFSETQ. This CDR3 has 12 amino acids. CDR3 loop: CASSLAGQEQYF. The CDR3 bases are TGCGCCAGCAGCTTGGCTGGTCAGGAGCAGTACTTC.

The chain carries TRBV5-4 and TRBJ2-2; 11 bases match TRBD1. CDR3 length: 17 amino acids. With V trimmed by 2 bases and J by 3 bases, 6 bases remained unmatched. CDR1 and CDR2 from the germline V gene are SGHNT and YYREEE (reference sequence). This chain's CDR3 is CASSLKWDRGYTGELFF. DNA of the CDR3: TGTGCCAGCAGCTTAAAGTGGGACAGGGGGTACACCGGGGAGCTGTTTTTT.

This clone was seen only once. This chain links TRBV7-9 with TRBJ1-6; D gene unclear. The CDR3 runs to 13 residues. Deletions cut 1 base from V and 9 bases from J, with 7 bases between. Per the germline V gene, CDR1 is SEHNR and CDR2 is FQNEAQ (reference sequence). The CDR3 DNA is TGTGCCAGCAGCTTAGAGAACTTTTCACCCCTCCACTTT. Translation gives CASSLENFSPLHF. Full variable domain (rest looked up from reference TRBV7-9 and TRBJ1-6): DTGVSQNPRHKITKRGQNVTFRCDPISEHNRLYWYRQTLGQGPEFLTYFQNEAQLEKSRLLSDRFSAERPKGSFSTLEIQRTEQGDSAMYLCASSLENFSPLHFGNGTRLTVT.

V and J are TRBV7-9 and TRBJ2-7; 7 bases align to TRBD1. Germline values: CDR1 SEHNR, CDR2 FQNEAQ (reference sequence). The CDR3 sequence is 16 residues long. V lost 2 bases to trimming and J lost 0 bases; unmatched junction nucleotides: 7. CDR3 nucleotide sequence: TGTGCCAGCAGCTTAATCGGGACAGCGTTCTCCTACGAGCAGTACTTC. Encoded protein: CASSLIGTAFSYEQYF.

This rearrangement joins TRBV6-6 to TRBJ1-4, with D hard to call. Germline V gives CDR1 MNHNY, CDR2 SVGAGI (reference sequence). This CDR3 spans 13 amino acids. The V end lost 5 bases, the J end lost 5 bases, and 9 bases lay between the germline ends. CDR3 nucleotide sequence: TGTGCCAGCAGTATCCATCCGAATGAAAAACTGTTTTTT. This sequence encodes CASSIHPNEKLFF.

The gene calls are TRBV28 and TRBJ2-2; D unresolved. This CDR3 is 14 amino acids long. Germline CDR1 is MDHEN and CDR2 is SYDVKM. V lost 2 bases, J lost 8 bases, and 12 bases lay in between. CDR3 in DNA: TGTGCCAGCAGTTTAGCCCAGTCCCGTGGGGAGCTGTTTTTT. Amino acids: CASSLAQSRGELFF.

This clone appeared once. The rearrangement uses TRBV5-1 and TRBJ1-2; 9 bases align to TRBD1. Germline-derived CDR1 and CDR2 are SGHRS and YFSETQ. V lost 2 bases to trimming and J lost 8 bases; unmatched junction nucleotides: 7. This CDR3 comprises 14 residues. CDR3 in amino acids: CASSLRGQGQGYTF. The CDR3 nucleotides are TGCGCCAGCAGCTTAAGAGGACAGGGGCAAGGCTACACCTTC. The full variable domain, completed using reference TRBV5-1 and TRBJ1-2, is KAGVTQTPRYLIKTRGQQVTLSCSPISGHRSVSWYQQTPGQGLQFLFEYFSETQRNKGNFPGRFSGRQFSNSRSEMNVSTLELGDSALYLCASSLRGQGQGYTFGSGTRLTVV.

V gene TRBV27 combines with J gene TRBJ2-1; 7 nucleotides line up with TRBD2. CDR1 and CDR2 from the germline V gene are MNHEY and SMNVEV (reference sequence). The CDR3 loop spans 15 amino acids. Trimming removed 4 bases from V and 5 bases from J; junction bases left unmatched: 8. The CDR3 spells CASSSLGLGDNEQFF. CDR3 sequence (DNA): TGTGCCAGCAGTTCCCTTGGACTAGGCGACAATGAGCAGTTCTTC.

The rearrangement links TRBV29-1 to TRBJ1-2, with D possibly being TRBD1 (6 bases). The CDR3 covers 13 residues. V lost 7 bases and J 7 bases, leaving 19 bases between the germline ends. Germline assignment: CDR1 SQVTM and CDR2 ANQGSEA. DNA of the CDR3: TGCAGCGCAGGACAGTCCCAGGGCTCTGGCTACACCTTC. This translates into CSAGQSQGSGYTF.

Concerning this clone: Other DNA sequences from this sample encode an identical CDR3 as well. The genes are TRBV28 and TRBJ1-2; possibly TRBD1 for D (5 bases). V lost 7 bases, J lost 5 bases, and 8 bases lay in between. The CDR3 covers 11 residues. CDR1 MDHEN and CDR2 SYDVKM come from the germline V gene. DNA for the CDR3: TGTGCCAGCACAGGGAGGTATGGCTACACCTTC. Translation: CASTGRYGYTF.